The subject of this entry is one T cell receptor beta chain. Some clones are missing from TCRdb's copy, which holds only in-frame ones; the method was immunoSEQ multiplex PCR. The sample holds roughly 440,000 clones, around 89% seen once. These data are taken from a study of blood T cell repertoires in COVID-19. The J segment lost 3 bases and the V segment lost 1 base, leaving 4 bases of the junction unmatched. CDR3 length: 15 residues. Germline CDR1 and CDR2: SGHRS and YFSETQ. What was sequenced was peripheral blood. The source is a woman in her forties or fifties with COVID-19, enrolled during active disease. The V call is TRBV5-1, the J call TRBJ2-3, with 8 bases that match TRBD1. The CDR3 DNA follows: TGCGCCAGCAGCTTGCGGACAGGGCTTACAGATACGCAGTATTTT. Translating gives CASSLRTGLTDTQYF.